This is a list of T cell receptor beta chains from one sample in a study of CD4+ T cells in melanoma. Using immunoSEQ multiplex PCR, the repertoire was profiled, and TCRdb retains in-frame clones only, with some absent. Of roughly 20,000 clones listed, over 75% are singletons. Sample: cells from a culture (not recorded whether cultured in vitro). The receptors come from a human donor with melanoma. CDR3s include the opening cysteine and the closing phenylalanine or tryptophan. D genes are given only for firm matches. Clone size is shown for a subset of rows, as once, few, many or a class of expanded clone.

once	TRBD2	TRBV9	TRBJ2-3	TGTGCCAGCAGTAAGGGACTAGCGGGGGGGGTATGGGATACGCAGTATTTT	CASSKGLAGGVWDTQYF
-	-	TRBV14	TRBJ1-2	TGTGCCAGCAGTGGGACCGCTCGGGAGGGCTACACCTTC	CASSGTAREGYTF
-	-	TRBV19	TRBJ1-1	TGTGCCAGTAGTATAGCGGGACACTTGAACACTGAAGCTTTCTTT	CASSIAGHLNTEAFF
-	-	TRBV2	TRBJ1-1	TGTGCCAGCAGTCAAGGAGCAGGGCCTGAAGCTTTCTTT	CASSQGAGPEAFF
few	-	TRBV7-9	TRBJ1-2	TGTGCCAGCAGCTTATCAGGGGACCATGGCTACACCTTC	CASSLSGDHGYTF
-	TRBD1	TRBV19	TRBJ2-6	TGTGCCAGTAGCGAGGGACAGGGCGTCTCTGGGGCCAACGTCCTGACTTTC	CASSEGQGVSGANVLTF
once	TRBD1	TRBV18	TRBJ1-1	TGTGCCAGCTCACCGATCCAGGGGGCTGGCACTGAAGCTTTCTTT	CASSPIQGAGTEAFF
-	-	TRBV5-1	TRBJ1-2	TGCGCCAGCAGCCCCAGGGATCAGGGGCTAGGTTTGTATGGCTACACCTTC	CASSPRDQGLGLYGYTF
-	TRBD1	TRBV18	TRBJ1-5	TGTGCCAGCTCACCGTCAGGGGGCTCTCAGCCCCAGCATTTT	CASSPSGGSQPQHF
-	TRBD1	TRBV6-6	TRBJ2-1	TGTGCCAGCAACCACCCCGGGACAGGGAGCAATGAGCAGTTCTTC	CASNHPGTGSNEQFF
-	-	TRBV5-4	TRBJ2-7	TGTGCCAGCAGCTTGATAACGACAGCATACGAGCAGTACTTC	CASSLITTAYEQYF
-	-	TRBV11-2	TRBJ2-7	TGTGCCAGCAGCTTAGGGCGAGCCGACGCATACTACGAGCAGTACTTC	CASSLGRADAYYEQYF
-	-	TRBV5-1	TRBJ1-2	TGCGCCAGCAGCTTTAGCCCAGATACTAACTATGGCTACACCTTC	CASSFSPDTNYGYTF
-	-	TRBV5-4	TRBJ1-6	TGTGCCAGCAGCGCCACCGGCCAGGCAAGTTCACCCCTCCACTTT	CASSATGQASSPLHF
-	TRBD2	TRBV9	TRBJ2-4	TGTGCCAGCAGCGTAGGGGGTAGCGGGGGCCAAAACATTCAGTACTTC	CASSVGGSGGQNIQYF
-	-	TRBV18	TRBJ1-4	TGTGCCAGCTCACAAAATCATGGGGAAAAACTGTTTTTT	CASSQNHGEKLFF
-	-	TRBV6-1	TRBJ1-5	TGTGCCAGCAGGGGGGACTACCGATCCGATCAGCCCCAGCATTTT	CASRGDYRSDQPQHF
-	TRBD2	TRBV5-6	TRBJ2-7	TGTGCCAGCAGTCTGACGTCCAGCGGGGGGCGGTACCACGAGCAGTACTTC	CASSLTSSGGRYHEQYF
-	TRBD1	TRBV7-9	TRBJ2-7	TGTGCCAGCAGCTTCAATCCCGGGACAGGGGCAACCTACGAGCAGTACTTC	CASSFNPGTGATYEQYF